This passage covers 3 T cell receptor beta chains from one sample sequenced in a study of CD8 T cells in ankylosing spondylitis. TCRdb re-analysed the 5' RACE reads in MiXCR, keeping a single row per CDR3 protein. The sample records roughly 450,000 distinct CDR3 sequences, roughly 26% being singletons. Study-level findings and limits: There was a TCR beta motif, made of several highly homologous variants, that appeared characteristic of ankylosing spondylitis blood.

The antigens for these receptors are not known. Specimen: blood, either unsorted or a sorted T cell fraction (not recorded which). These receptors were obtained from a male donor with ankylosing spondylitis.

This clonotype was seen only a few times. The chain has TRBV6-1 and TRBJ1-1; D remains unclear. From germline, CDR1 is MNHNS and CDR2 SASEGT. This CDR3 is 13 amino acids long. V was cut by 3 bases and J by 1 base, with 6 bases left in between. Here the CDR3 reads CASSDRQNTEAFF. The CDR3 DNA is TGTGCCAGCAGTGACAGGCAGAACACTGAAGCTTTCTTT.

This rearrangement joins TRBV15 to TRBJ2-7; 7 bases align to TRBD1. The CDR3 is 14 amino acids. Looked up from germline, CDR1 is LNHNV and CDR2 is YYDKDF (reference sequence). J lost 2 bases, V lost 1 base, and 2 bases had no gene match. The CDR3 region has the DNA TGTGCCACCAGCAGAGCAAGGGGGCCCTACGAGCAGTACTTC. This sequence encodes CATSRARGPYEQYF.

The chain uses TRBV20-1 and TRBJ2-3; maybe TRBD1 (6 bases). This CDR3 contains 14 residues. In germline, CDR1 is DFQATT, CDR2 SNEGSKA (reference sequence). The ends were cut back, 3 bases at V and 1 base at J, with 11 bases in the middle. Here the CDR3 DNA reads TGCAGTGCTAGGAGGACAGCCCGCACAGATACGCAGTATTTT. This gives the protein CSARRTARTDTQYF.